One sample yielded the 18 T cell receptor beta chains listed below, sequenced in a study of shared clonotypes between healthy human individuals. Clones were sequenced by immunoSEQ multiplex PCR, and TCRdb holds only the in-frame ones, with some missing. The table records 1.4 million to 1.5 million clones, roughly 97% of them present only once. The sample was naive CD4+ T cells sorted from blood. Subset noted: CD45RA+ positively selected. Receptors originate from a man in his thirties or forties in good health.

V is TRBV7-9 and J is TRBJ2-1; D is tentatively TRBD1 or TRBD2 (5 bases each). The V gene lost 11 bases and the J gene lost 0 bases, with 14 bases spanning the gap. This CDR3 comprises 14 residues. Germline-derived CDR1 and CDR2 are SEHNR and FQNEAQ (reference sequence). The CDR3 reads CAGLRGSSYNEQFF. The CDR3 nucleotides read TGTGCCGGTTTGAGGGGAAGCTCCTACAATGAGCAGTTCTTC.

V and J are TRBV6-1 and TRBJ2-1, with D perhaps TRBD1 (5 bases). Germline values: CDR1 MNHNS, CDR2 SASEGT. CDR3 length: 13 amino acids. Between the trimmed V and J ends, which lost 8 bases and 4 bases, there was a span of 12 bases. CDR3 residues: CASEDRGYNEQFF. The CDR3 DNA is TGTGCCAGCGAGGATAGGGGTTACAATGAGCAGTTCTTC.

The V and J genes are TRBV28 and TRBJ2-7; D possibly corresponds to TRBD2 (5 bases). Germline V lookup: CDR1 MDHEN, CDR2 SYDVKM. V was shortened by 4 bases and J by 4 bases, with 20 bases between the two germline ends. The CDR3 loop spans 16 amino acids. The DNA of the CDR3 is TGTGCCAGCAGTTCGCCGGGGTTTGAGGACGTTTACGAGCAGTACTTC. Protein product: CASSSPGFEDVYEQYF.

This clone was counted once. The rearrangement joins TRBV7-2 to TRBJ1-1; maybe TRBD1 (5 bases). Trimming took off 1 base at V and 3 bases at J, with 12 bases between the two ends. The germline V gene encodes CDR1 SGHTA and CDR2 FQGNSA. The CDR3 contains 15 residues. The CDR3 nucleotides read TGTGCCAGCAGCTTAGAGGCAGGGAGGTACACTGAAGCTTTCTTT. Its protein product is CASSLEAGRYTEAFF.

The V gene is TRBV9, the J gene TRBJ1-3; D is possibly TRBD1 (6 bases). This CDR3 is built from 17 residues. Germline V lookup: CDR1 SGDLS, CDR2 YYNGEE. The V gene lost 3 bases and the J gene lost 0 bases, with 16 bases spanning the gap. As DNA, the CDR3 is TGTGCCAGCAGCGAGCCCCCGGGACAACTCTCTGGAAACACCATATATTTT. The encoded protein is CASSEPPGQLSGNTIYF.

This rearrangement joins TRBV5-4 to TRBJ2-1; 12 bases map to TRBD2. The V gene's germline CDR1 is SGHNT and CDR2 YYREEE (reference sequence). The length of the CDR3 is 16 residues. V was clipped by 4 bases and J by 6 bases; unmatched bases: 8. The CDR3 protein is CASSPLAGGNFNEQFF. The CDR3 coding sequence is TGTGCCAGCAGCCCACTAGCGGGAGGAAACTTCAATGAGCAGTTCTTC.

CDR3 region: CASSTTPGELFF. The CDR3 coding sequence is TGTGCCAGCAGCACAACACCGGGGGAGCTGTTTTTT. The chain combines TRBV5-4 with TRBJ2-2; D is ambiguous. The CDR3 spans 12 residues. Germline V lookup: CDR1 SGHNT, CDR2 YYREEE (reference sequence). V lost 4 bases and J lost 8, with 9 bases in between.

This clone occurred once. The sample carries other DNA sequences with the same CDR3. This chain connects TRBV5-1 to TRBJ2-7, with 11 positions matching TRBD2. Germline loops: CDR1 SGHRS, CDR2 YFSETQ. The CDR3 length is 15 residues. V shed 4 bases, J shed 2 bases, and the junction held 5 bases outside the gene matches. CDR3 region: CASSPGTSGTYEQYF. In DNA form, the CDR3 reads TGCGCCAGCAGCCCCGGGACTAGCGGTACCTACGAGCAGTACTTC.

The chain couples TRBV18 to TRBJ2-2; D perhaps matches TRBD2 (5 bases). The V gene lost 3 bases and the J gene lost 7 bases, with 12 bases spanning the gap. The V gene's germline CDR1 is KGHSH and CDR2 LQKENI. The CDR3 consists of 14 residues. CDR3 DNA: TGTGCCAGCTCACCCAAGGATGGGAGCGGGGAGCTGTTTTTT. This encodes CASSPKDGSGELFF.

The CDR3: CASSLESRYYGYTF. Here the CDR3 DNA reads TGTGCCAGCAGCTTGGAGTCACGCTACTATGGCTACACCTTC. This chain connects TRBV7-8 to TRBJ1-2, with D uncertain. The CDR3 covers 14 residues. Looked up from germline, CDR1 is SGHVS and CDR2 is FQNEAQ. Trimming cost V 3 bases and J 3 bases, with 11 bases left between them.

The gene calls are TRBV11-2 and TRBJ1-3; 7 bases match TRBD1. J was trimmed by 2 bases and V by 4 bases; bases with no gene match: 8. The CDR3 contains 16 residues. CDR1 is SGHAT and CDR2 is FQNNGV in the germline V gene. CDR3 bases: TGTGCCAGCAGCTACGCCCACAGGGGAGCTGGAAACACCATATATTTT. This encodes CASSYAHRGAGNTIYF.

The chain recombines TRBV29-1 with TRBJ2-7; D is perhaps TRBD1 or TRBD2 (5 bases each). V was trimmed by 5 bases and J by 2 bases, leaving 10 bases between them. Germline values: CDR1 SQVTM, CDR2 ANQGSEA. The CDR3 runs 12 residues. CDR3 region: CSVLWGTYEQYF. The CDR3 DNA sequence: TGCAGCGTTCTATGGGGGACCTACGAGCAGTACTTC.

The rearrangement links TRBV29-1 to TRBJ2-7, with TRBD1 as a possible D gene (5 bases). The length of the CDR3 is 11 residues. V lost 5 bases to trimming and J lost 4 bases, with 9 bases between them. Germline V gene sequence: CDR1 SQVTM, CDR2 ANQGSEA. Written as DNA, the CDR3 is TGCAGCGTTTCAACAGGTTACGAGCAGTACTTC. Its protein product is CSVSTGYEQYF.

The chain recombines TRBV4-3 with TRBJ2-7; TRBD1 agrees at 7 bases. This CDR3 is 15 amino acids long. The germline gives CDR1 LGHNA, CDR2 YSLEER. With V trimmed by 4 bases and J by 3 bases, 9 bases remained unmatched. The CDR3 DNA reads TGCGCCAGCAGCCTTCGACAGGGAAGGATCTACGAGCAGTACTTC. Its translation is CASSLRQGRIYEQYF.

This chain joins TRBV10-1 and TRBJ2-2; D may be TRBD1 or TRBD2 (5 bases each). The germline V gene has CDR1 WNHNN and CDR2 SYGVQD (reference sequence). With 7 bases removed from V and 4 bases from J, the gap between germline ends came to 10 bases. The CDR3 totals 13 residues. CDR3 in amino acids: CASNRDLTGELFF. For the CDR3, the DNA is TGCGCCAGCAACCGGGACCTCACCGGGGAGCTGTTTTTT.

The rearrangement links TRBV6-1 to TRBJ2-7, with 8 nucleotides matching TRBD2. This CDR3 has 13 amino acids. V lost 8 bases and J lost 4; bases outside the gene matches: 7. Germline CDR1 reads MNHNS; CDR2 reads SASEGT. The CDR3: CASSLAGGYEQYF. The CDR3 coding sequence is TGTGCCAGCTCACTGGCGGGAGGTTACGAGCAGTACTTC.

V gene TRBV9 combines with J gene TRBJ2-5, with 8 bases that match TRBD1. Germline lookup yields CDR1 SGDLS and CDR2 YYNGEE. V lost 4 bases, J lost 5 bases, and 10 bases stayed unmatched. The CDR3 totals 15 residues. In nucleotides, the CDR3 is TGTGCCAGCAGCATACGACAGGGGCAGCTGGAGACCCAGTACTTC. This sequence encodes CASSIRQGQLETQYF.

V usage is TRBV11-2 and J usage is TRBJ1-1; the match to TRBD1 covers 7 bases. CDR3 length: 12 amino acids. Germline V gene lookup returns CDR1 SGHAT and CDR2 FQNNGV. V shed 8 bases and J 8 bases; nucleotides not matched to a gene: 8. The CDR3: CASSIGGREAFF. In DNA, the CDR3 is TGTGCCAGCTCGATAGGGGGCAGGGAAGCTTTCTTT.